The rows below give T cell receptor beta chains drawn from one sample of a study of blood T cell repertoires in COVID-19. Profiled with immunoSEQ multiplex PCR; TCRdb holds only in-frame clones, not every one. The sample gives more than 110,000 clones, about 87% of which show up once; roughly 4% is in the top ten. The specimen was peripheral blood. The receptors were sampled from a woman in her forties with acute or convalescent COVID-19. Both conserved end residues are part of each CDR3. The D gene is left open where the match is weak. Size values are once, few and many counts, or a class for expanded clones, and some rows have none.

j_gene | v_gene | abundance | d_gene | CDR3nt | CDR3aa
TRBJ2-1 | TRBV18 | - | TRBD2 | TGTGCCAGCTCACTAGGGACTAGCCGTTACAATGAGCAGTTCTTC | CASSLGTSRYNEQFF
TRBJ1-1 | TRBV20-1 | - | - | TGCAGTGCTAGTACTTGGGGGCGGGGGACTGAAGCTTTCTTT | CSASTWGRGTEAFF
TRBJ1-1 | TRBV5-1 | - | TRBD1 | TGCGCCAGCAGCTCGTGGGACAGTCAGAACACTGAAGCTTTCTTT | CASSSWDSQNTEAFF
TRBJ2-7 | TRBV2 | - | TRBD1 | TGTGCCACCGGACAGGGATTTGATCAGTACTTC | CATGQGFDQYF
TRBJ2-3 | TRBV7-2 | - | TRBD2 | TGTGCCAGCAGCTGGGGGGGGAGGGTAAGCACAGATACGCAGTATTTT | CASSWGGRVSTDTQYF
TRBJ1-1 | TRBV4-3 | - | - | TGCGCCAGCAGCCAAGCTGGGCACGGGACACCGAACACTGAAGCTTTCTTT | CASSQAGHGTPNTEAFF
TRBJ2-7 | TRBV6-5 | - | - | TGTGCCAGCATTTCGGGACTCTCGTACGAGCAGTACTTC | CASISGLSYEQYF
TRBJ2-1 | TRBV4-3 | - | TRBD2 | TGCGCCAGCAGCCAAGGACTCGGACTAGCGGAACTGCATGAGCAGTTCTTC | CASSQGLGLAELHEQFF
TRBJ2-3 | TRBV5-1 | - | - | TGCGCCAGCAGCTTGGGGACACACATCACAGATACGCAGTATTTT | CASSLGTHITDTQYF
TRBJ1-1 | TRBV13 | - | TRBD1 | TGTGCCAGCAGCTTAGTACAGGGGGCTAGTGAAGCTTTCTTT | CASSLVQGASEAFF
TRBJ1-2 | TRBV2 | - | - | TGTGCCAGCAGTGATGAGGGATGGGTGGTTAATGGCTACACCTTC | CASSDEGWVVNGYTF
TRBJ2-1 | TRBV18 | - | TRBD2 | TGTGCCAGCTCACCTCCCAGCGGGATTGGAAATGAGCAGTTCTTC | CASSPPSGIGNEQFF
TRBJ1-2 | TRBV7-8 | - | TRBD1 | TGTGCCAGCAGCATGGGACAGAACTATGGCTACACCTTC | CASSMGQNYGYTF
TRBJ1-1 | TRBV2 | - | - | TGTGCCAGTCTTTTGCTAGATTCGGGGAACACTGAAGCTTTCTTT | CASLLLDSGNTEAFF
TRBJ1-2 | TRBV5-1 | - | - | TGCGCCAGCAGCTACCGGGACACCGATGGCTACACCTTC | CASSYRDTDGYTF
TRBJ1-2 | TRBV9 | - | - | TGTGCCAGCAGCGCCTCTAGCGGATACGGCTACACCTTC | CASSASSGYGYTF
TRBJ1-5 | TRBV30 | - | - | TGTGCCTGGAGTGTTGAGGGCATTCAGCCCCAGCATTTT | CAWSVEGIQPQHF
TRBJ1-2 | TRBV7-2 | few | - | TGTGCCAGCAGCCACCGGGAGGGGAGTGTCTATGGCTACACCTTC | CASSHREGSVYGYTF
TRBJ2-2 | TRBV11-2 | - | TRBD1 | TGTGCCAGCAGCGGGGTGACAGGGGGAGACACCGGGGAGCTGTTTTTT | CASSGVTGGDTGELFF
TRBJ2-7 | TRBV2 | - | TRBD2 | TGTGCCAGCAGTGAACGCGGGAGGGCCCAGAACGAGCAGTACTTC | CASSERGRAQNEQYF
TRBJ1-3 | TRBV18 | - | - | TGTGCCAGCTCACCTCTGGACAGTGATTCTGGAAACACCATATATTTT | CASSPLDSDSGNTIYF
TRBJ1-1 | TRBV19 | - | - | TGTGCCAGTATCCCGCGGGGGAAGGGCACTGAAGCTTTCTTT | CASIPRGKGTEAFF
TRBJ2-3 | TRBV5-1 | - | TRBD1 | TGCGCCAGCAGCCCTTCTCGACAGGGGGCCGGAGATACGCAGTATTTT | CASSPSRQGAGDTQYF
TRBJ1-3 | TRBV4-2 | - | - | TGTGCCAGCAGCCCAGGGGGAAACACCATATATTTT | CASSPGGNTIYF
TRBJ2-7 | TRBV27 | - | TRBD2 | TGTGCCAGCAGTCCCCCGGGACTAGCGGGGTCCTACGAGCAGTACTTC | CASSPPGLAGSYEQYF
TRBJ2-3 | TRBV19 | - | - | TGTGCCAGTAGTATAGATCCCACCGGAGGCACAGATACGCAGTATTTT | CASSIDPTGGTDTQYF
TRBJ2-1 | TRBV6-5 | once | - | TGTGCCAGCAGCCTAGAGCCAGGGAATGAGCAGTTCTTC | CASSLEPGNEQFF
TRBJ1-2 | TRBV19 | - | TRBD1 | TGTGCCAGTAGTGTACCGGGACAGGCCACTGGGGGCTACACCTTC | CASSVPGQATGGYTF